The next 27 T cell receptor beta chains were all read from a single sample in a study of blood T cell repertoires in COVID-19. Assay used: immunoSEQ multiplex PCR; TCRdb lists only in-frame clones, some missing. The table lists approximately 450,000 clones, 85% to 90% of them singletons. Sequencing input: peripheral blood. The receptor set was obtained from a woman aged 25 to 39 with acute or convalescent COVID-19.

The chain is built from TRBV7-2 and TRBJ2-3, with 8 positions matching TRBD2. CDR3 length: 16 amino acids. Germline trimming cut 1 base from V and 5 bases from J; bases unmatched to any gene: 8. Germline V gene sequence: CDR1 SGHTA, CDR2 FQGNSA. The CDR3, as DNA: TGTGCCAGCAGCTTAGTCCGGGCTAGCGGGCGAGATACGCAGTATTTT. Translation gives CASSLVRASGRDTQYF.

The chain uses TRBV4-2 and TRBJ1-2; 7 nucleotides line up with TRBD1. This CDR3 contains 15 residues. Trimming took 1 base from V and 2 from J; bases not matched to a gene: 4. The germline V gene encodes CDR1 LGHNA and CDR2 YNFKEQ. In nucleotides, the CDR3 is TGTGCCAGCAGCCAAGGGACAGGTAGAAACTATGGCTACACCTTC. It is translated as CASSQGTGRNYGYTF.

The chain carries TRBV10-2 and TRBJ1-2, with 8 nucleotides matching TRBD1. CDR3 length equals 13 residues. The germline gives CDR1 WSHSY, CDR2 SAAADI. The trim removed 6 bases at V and 9 bases at J, leaving 9 bases unmatched. CDR3 amino acids: CASRDIGQGRYTF. The DNA for the CDR3 is TGCGCCAGCAGAGATATCGGACAGGGCCGCTACACCTTC.

This clone was seen a single time. The chain combines TRBV28 with TRBJ2-7, with a weak D call TRBD2 (6 bases). The length of the CDR3 is 14 residues. Deletions cut 5 bases from V and 3 bases from J, with 14 bases between. The germline V gene encodes CDR1 MDHEN and CDR2 SYDVKM. Written as DNA, the CDR3 is TGTGCCAGCAGTCCACCGGGCGGGGTCTACGAGCAGTACTTC. It yields the protein CASSPPGGVYEQYF.

The rearrangement joins TRBV24-1 to TRBJ2-3; 11 bases align to TRBD1. The CDR3 is made up of 14 amino acids. Germline CDR1 KGHDR, CDR2 SFDVKD. The J segment lost 0 bases and the V segment lost 10 bases, leaving 2 bases of the junction unmatched. CDR3 DNA sequence: TGTGCCACGAGGGACAGGGGGAGCACAGATACGCAGTATTTT. Protein: CATRDRGSTDTQYF.

The V and J genes are TRBV3-1 (or the pseudogene TRBV3-2) and TRBJ2-2; 7 bases fit TRBD1. V gave up 0 bases and J gave up 5 bases; unmatched junction bases: 9. Germline V gene data show CDR1 as LGHDT and CDR2 as YNNKEL (reference sequence). This CDR3 has 17 amino acids. CDR3 coding DNA: TGTGCCAGCAGCCAAGACCCCCCAGGGGGTAGGACCGGGGAGCTGTTTTTT. This gives the protein CASSQDPPGGRTGELFF.

The chain is built from TRBV29-1 and TRBJ2-7; D is unclear. The CDR3 has 13 residues. V gave up 0 bases and J gave up 7 bases, with 13 bases separating them. CDR1 SQVTM and CDR2 ANQGSEA come from the germline V gene. The CDR3: CSVEEYKVGEQYF. The CDR3, as DNA: TGCAGCGTTGAAGAATATAAGGTCGGGGAGCAGTACTTC.

This clone was seen a few times. The gene calls are TRBV4-1 and TRBJ2-2; the D gene is possibly TRBD2 (6 bases). The CDR3 is made up of 18 amino acids. Trimming left V 2 bases short and J 0 bases short, with 16 bases between. Germline loops: CDR1 MGHRA, CDR2 YSYEKL. The CDR3 loop reads CASSQLGTLKANTGELFF. The CDR3 DNA reads as TGCGCCAGCAGCCAACTCGGGACTCTTAAAGCGAACACCGGGGAGCTGTTTTTT.

The chain joins TRBV13 to TRBJ1-6; D is possibly TRBD1 (6 bases). CDR3 length: 15 amino acids. V shed 6 bases and J shed 0 bases, with 9 bases lying between them. Per germline, CDR1 PRHDT and CDR2 FYEKMQ (reference sequence). CDR3 region: CASRGASSYNSPLHF. In DNA form, the CDR3 reads TGTGCCAGCAGGGGGGCGAGCTCCTATAATTCACCCCTCCACTTT.

The J gene is TRBJ1-6, the V gene TRBV19, with 10 bases lining up with TRBD1. The CDR3 runs 16 residues. The trim removed 4 bases at V and 7 bases at J, leaving 7 bases unmatched. Germline V gene lookup returns CDR1 LNHDA and CDR2 SQIVND (reference sequence). The chain's CDR3 is CASSTSRDRGNSPLHF. The CDR3 DNA reads as TGTGCCAGTAGTACCTCCCGGGACAGGGGAAATTCACCCCTCCACTTT.

This chain links TRBV29-1 with TRBJ1-2; a possible D gene is TRBD1 (5 bases). V was clipped by 0 bases and J by 3 bases, with 11 bases between them. The CDR3 is made up of 14 amino acids. The germline gives CDR1 SQVTM, CDR2 ANQGSEA. The CDR3 loop reads CSVEDHGGDYGYTF. The CDR3 DNA is TGCAGCGTTGAAGATCACGGAGGGGACTATGGCTACACCTTC.

The J gene is TRBJ2-7, the V gene TRBV5-1; TRBD1 agrees at 7 bases. This CDR3 contains 15 residues. Unmatched junction bases numbered 9, after V lost 2 bases and J lost 4 bases. Germline V gene data show CDR1 as SGHRS and CDR2 as YFSETQ. The chain's CDR3 is CASSLSGTAQYEQYF. CDR3 sequence (DNA): TGCGCCAGCAGCTTATCCGGGACAGCGCAATACGAGCAGTACTTC.

The chain couples TRBV3-1 (or the pseudogene TRBV3-2) to TRBJ2-7, with D uncertain. Germline CDR1 is LGHDT and CDR2 is YNNKEL (reference sequence). This CDR3 has 14 amino acids. Trimming took off 0 bases at V and 3 bases at J, with 9 bases between the two ends. In DNA, the CDR3 is TGTGCCAGCAGCCAAGAGTACTCCTACTACGAGCAGTACTTC. Protein: CASSQEYSYYEQYF.

The chain uses TRBV3-1 (or the pseudogene TRBV3-2) and TRBJ1-2; 8 positions match TRBD1. The germline V gene has CDR1 LGHDT and CDR2 YNNKEL (reference sequence). This CDR3 comprises 14 residues. J was trimmed by 4 bases and V by 5 bases; bases with no gene match: 6. CDR3 residues: CASSARGRVYGYTF. CDR3 coding DNA: TGTGCCAGCAGCGCCAGGGGGCGCGTCTATGGCTACACCTTC.

This chain uses TRBV5-4 with TRBJ1-4; a possible D gene is TRBD1 (6 bases). CDR1 and CDR2 from the germline V gene are SGHNT and YYREEE (reference sequence). The CDR3 spans 14 residues. V lost 4 bases and J lost 0, with 7 bases in between. For the CDR3, the DNA is TGTGCCAGCAGCCCAGGGGCAACTAATGAAAAACTGTTTTTT. It encodes CASSPGATNEKLFF.

Only one count was recorded for this clone. The chain couples TRBV27 to TRBJ1-2; maybe TRBD1 (5 bases). With 5 bases removed from V and 2 bases from J, the gap between germline ends came to 15 bases. The CDR3 runs 15 residues. Germline V gives CDR1 MNHEY, CDR2 SMNVEV (reference sequence). The CDR3 loop is CASSPYSDTNYGYTF. In DNA, the CDR3 is TGTGCCAGCAGTCCCTACTCGGACACAAACTATGGCTACACCTTC.

This clone appeared a single time. The chain uses TRBV6-5 and TRBJ1-2, with D possibly TRBD1 on 6 matching bases. The CDR3 length is 16 residues. V was clipped by 2 bases and J by 2 bases, with 15 bases between them. The germline gives CDR1 MNHEY, CDR2 SVGAGI. The CDR3 sequence is CASSYPGRGRNYGYTF. As DNA, the CDR3 is TGTGCCAGCAGTTACCCGGGGAGGGGGAGGAACTATGGCTACACCTTC.

The chain links TRBV7-9 to TRBJ2-1; 9 bases are shared with TRBD2. The CDR3 consists of 15 residues. Germline V CDR1 and CDR2: SEHNR, FQNEAQ (reference sequence). J lost 3 bases, V lost 5 bases, and 5 bases had no gene match. The chain's CDR3 is CASSTTSGHYNEQFF. CDR3 sequence (DNA): TGTGCCAGCAGCACCACTAGCGGGCACTACAATGAGCAGTTCTTC.

The chain is built from TRBV9 and TRBJ2-1; 9 bases match TRBD1. The CDR3 is 15 amino acids. Germline V gene data show CDR1 as SGDLS and CDR2 as YYNGEE. V lost 3 bases and J lost 4; bases outside the gene matches: 5. CDR3 sequence reads: CASSARDRAYNEQFF. The CDR3 nucleotides read TGTGCCAGCAGCGCCCGGGACAGGGCTTACAATGAGCAGTTCTTC. Combining the CDR3 with reference TRBV9 and TRBJ2-1 gives the whole variable domain DSGVTQTPKHLITATGQRVTLRCSPRSGDLSVYWYQQSLDQGLQFLIQYYNGEERAKGNILERFSAQQFPDLHSELNLSSLELGDSALYFCASSARDRAYNEQFFGPGTRLTVL.

The rearrangement uses TRBV12-5 and TRBJ2-5; 11 bases align to TRBD1. This CDR3 spans 16 amino acids. CDR1 is LGHNT and CDR2 is FRNRAP in the germline V gene. With 3 bases clipped from V and 5 bases from J, the junction kept 8 bases outside the gene matches. The CDR3 here is CASGFLGQGAGETQYF. The DNA for the CDR3 is TGTGCTAGTGGTTTCCTAGGACAGGGGGCAGGGGAGACCCAGTACTTC.

V is TRBV3-1 (or the pseudogene TRBV3-2) and J is TRBJ2-7; no clear D gene. Trimming left V 1 base short and J 7 bases short, with 8 bases between. In germline, CDR1 is LGHDT, CDR2 YNNKEL (reference sequence). The CDR3 extends over 12 amino acids. The CDR3 region has the DNA TGTGCCAGCAGCCAAGCAACTTCGGAGCAGTACTTC. This gives the protein CASSQATSEQYF.

This rearrangement joins TRBV27 to TRBJ1-4, with D possibly matching TRBD1 (5 bases). The V end lost 2 bases, the J end lost 10 bases, and 14 bases lay between the germline ends. CDR1 is MNHEY, CDR2 SMNVEV, per germline (reference sequence). This CDR3 contains 14 residues. CDR3 loop: CASSLGARGGKLFF. The CDR3 DNA is TGTGCCAGCAGTTTAGGGGCCCGGGGAGGAAAACTGTTTTTT.

The chain is built from TRBV7-3 and TRBJ2-2, with 8 positions matching TRBD2. Trimming at V came to 1 base and at J to 4 bases, leaving 5 bases not matched to a gene. The CDR3 spans 16 residues. Germline V gene data show CDR1 as SGHTA and CDR2 as FQGTGA. CDR3 amino acids: CASSLIGLAGTGELFF. CDR3 coding DNA: TGTGCCAGCAGCTTAATAGGTCTAGCGGGCACCGGGGAGCTGTTTTTT. The full variable domain, rest sourced from reference TRBV7-3 and TRBJ2-2, is GAGVSQTPSNKVTEKGKYVELRCDPISGHTALYWYRQSLGQGPEFLIYFQGTGAADDSGLPNDRFFAVRPEGSVSTLKIQRTERGDSAVYLCASSLIGLAGTGELFFGEGSRLTVL.

The CDR3 DNA sequence: TGTGCCAGCAGCTTCGACGGGATATACACTGAAGCTTTCTTT. It yields the protein CASSFDGIYTEAFF. The genes are TRBV7-9 and TRBJ1-1; the D is unclear. Trimming removed 3 bases from V and 3 bases from J, with 11 bases in between. CDR3 length: 14 amino acids. CDR1 and CDR2 from the germline V gene are SEHNR and FQNEAQ (reference sequence). The full variable domain, its missing parts supplied by reference TRBV7-9 and TRBJ1-1, is DTGVSQNPRHKITKRGQNVTFRCDPISEHNRLYWYRQTLGQGPEFLTYFQNEAQLEKSRLLSDRFSAERPKGSFSTLEIQRTEQGDSAMYLCASSFDGIYTEAFFGQGTRLTVV.

The rearrangement uses TRBV29-1 and TRBJ1-2, with 7 bases matching TRBD1. This CDR3 spans 14 amino acids. Germline-derived CDR1 and CDR2 are SQVTM and ANQGSEA. Trimming at V came to 6 bases and at J to 1 base, leaving 8 bases not matched to a gene. CDR3 DNA: TGCAGCGTCGGCGCGGGACAGTTTAACTATGGCTACACCTTC. It translates to CSVGAGQFNYGYTF.

This clone showed up just once. The chain employs TRBV7-9 and TRBJ2-3; TRBD1 matches 9 bases. CDR1 is SEHNR and CDR2 is FQNEAQ in the germline V gene (reference sequence). The V segment lost 5 bases and the J segment 0 bases; nucleotides outside the gene matches: 9. The CDR3 covers 17 residues. The DNA for the CDR3 is TGTGCCAGCAGCCCAAGTAAAGGGACAGGGAGCACAGATACGCAGTATTTT. This translates into CASSPSKGTGSTDTQYF.

This sequence joins TRBV2 and TRBJ2-3, with D uncertain. CDR3 length: 15 residues. The V and J ends lost 2 bases and 4 bases respectively, with 13 bases between them. Germline CDR1 reads SNHLY; CDR2 reads FYNNEI. For the CDR3, the DNA is TGTGCCAGCAGTGAATCTTTGCGGTTCCCAGATACGCAGTATTTT. Residues: CASSESLRFPDTQYF.